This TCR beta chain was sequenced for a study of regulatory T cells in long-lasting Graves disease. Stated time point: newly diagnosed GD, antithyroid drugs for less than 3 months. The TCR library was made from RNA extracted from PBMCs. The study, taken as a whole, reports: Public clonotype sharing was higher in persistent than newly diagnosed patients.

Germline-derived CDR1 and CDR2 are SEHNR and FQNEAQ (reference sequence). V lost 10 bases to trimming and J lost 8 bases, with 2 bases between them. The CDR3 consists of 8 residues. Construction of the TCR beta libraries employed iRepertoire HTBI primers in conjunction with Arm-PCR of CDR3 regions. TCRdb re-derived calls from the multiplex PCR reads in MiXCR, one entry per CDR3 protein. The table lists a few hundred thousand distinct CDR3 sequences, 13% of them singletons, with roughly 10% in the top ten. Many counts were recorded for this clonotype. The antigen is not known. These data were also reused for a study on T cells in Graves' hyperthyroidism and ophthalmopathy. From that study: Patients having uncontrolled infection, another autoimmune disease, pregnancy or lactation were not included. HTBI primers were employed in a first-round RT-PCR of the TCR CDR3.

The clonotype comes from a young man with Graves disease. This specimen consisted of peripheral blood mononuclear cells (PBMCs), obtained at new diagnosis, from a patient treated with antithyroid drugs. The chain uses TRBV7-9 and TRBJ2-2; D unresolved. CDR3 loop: CATGELFF. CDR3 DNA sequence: TGTGCCACAGGGGAGCTGTTTTTT.